Listed here are 5 T cell receptor beta chains from one sample, sequenced in a study of blood T cell repertoires in COVID-19. Repertoires were generated with immunoSEQ multiplex PCR, while TCRdb's copy carries only in-frame clones and drops some. The table shows over 85,000 clones, with roughly 81% occurring only once. The sequencing input was peripheral blood. These receptor sequences come from a middle-aged man with active or convalescent COVID-19.

J is TRBJ1-6 and V is TRBV15, with TRBD1 matching over 7 bases. CDR3 length: 15 residues. V was clipped by 0 bases and J by 10 bases; unmatched bases: 6. CDR1 is LNHNV, CDR2 YYDKDF, per germline (reference sequence). CDR3 sequence: CATSRDDRVQSPLHF. CDR3 coding DNA: TGTGCCACCAGCAGAGATGACAGGGTTCAATCACCCCTCCACTTT. Combining the CDR3 with reference TRBV15 and TRBJ1-6 gives the whole variable domain DAMVIQNPRYQVTQFGKPVTLSCSQTLNHNVMYWYQQKSSQAPKLLFHYYDKDFNNEADTPDNFQSRRPNTSFCFLDIRSPGLGDTAMYLCATSRDDRVQSPLHFGNGTRLTVT.

The chain employs TRBV6-6 and TRBJ1-3; a weak D match, TRBD1 (5 bases). This CDR3 is 17 amino acids long. V was cut by 5 bases and J by 0 bases, with 17 bases left in between. The germline V gene has CDR1 MNHNY and CDR2 SVGAGI (reference sequence). Written as DNA, the CDR3 is TGTGCCAGCAGTCGGGGGGAGGCAGGAGCCTCTGGAAACACCATATATTTT. The encoded protein is CASSRGEAGASGNTIYF.

This rearrangement joins TRBV29-1 to TRBJ1-1; D is unresolved. Trimming removed 3 bases from V and 1 base from J, with 6 bases in between. The length of the CDR3 is 12 residues. The germline V gene encodes CDR1 SQVTM and CDR2 ANQGSEA. CDR3: CSVDSGNTEAFF. As DNA, the CDR3 is TGCAGCGTTGACTCGGGGAACACTGAAGCTTTCTTT.

The chain links TRBV25-1 to TRBJ1-5; tentative D call: TRBD1 (5 bases). In germline, CDR1 is MGHDK, CDR2 SYGVNS. V shed 0 bases and J shed 7 bases, with 19 bases lying between them. CDR3 length equals 17 residues. This chain's CDR3 is CASSEYKGAGLGQPQHF. In DNA, the CDR3 is TGTGCCAGCAGTGAATATAAAGGAGCGGGGCTCGGGCAGCCCCAGCATTTT.

This chain joins TRBV5-1 and TRBJ2-1, with 9 bases matching TRBD1. Germline CDR1 SGHRS, CDR2 YFSETQ. V lost 4 bases to trimming and J lost 6 bases; unmatched junction nucleotides: 11. The CDR3 has 16 residues. CDR3 region: CASSDGGTGQGNEQFF. CDR3 coding DNA: TGCGCCAGCAGCGATGGAGGGACAGGGCAGGGCAATGAGCAGTTCTTC.